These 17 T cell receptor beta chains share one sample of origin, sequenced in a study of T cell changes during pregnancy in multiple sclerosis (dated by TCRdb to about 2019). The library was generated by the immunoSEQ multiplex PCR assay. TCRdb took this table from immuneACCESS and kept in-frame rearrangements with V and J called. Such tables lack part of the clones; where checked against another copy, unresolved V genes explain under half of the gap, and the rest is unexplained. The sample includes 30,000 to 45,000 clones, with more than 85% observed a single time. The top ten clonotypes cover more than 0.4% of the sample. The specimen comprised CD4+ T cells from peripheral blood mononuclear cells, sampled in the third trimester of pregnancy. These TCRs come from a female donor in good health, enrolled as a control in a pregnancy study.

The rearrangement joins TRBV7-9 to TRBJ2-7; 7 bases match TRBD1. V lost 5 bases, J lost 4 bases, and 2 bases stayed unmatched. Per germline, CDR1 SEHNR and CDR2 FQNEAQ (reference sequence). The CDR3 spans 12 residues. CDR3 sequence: CASSPTGYEQYF. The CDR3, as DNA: TGTGCCAGCAGCCCGACAGGGTACGAGCAGTACTTC.

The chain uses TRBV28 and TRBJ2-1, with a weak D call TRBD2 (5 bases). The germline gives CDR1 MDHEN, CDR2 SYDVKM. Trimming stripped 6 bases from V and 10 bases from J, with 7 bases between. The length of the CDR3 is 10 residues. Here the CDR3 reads CASSGLEQFF. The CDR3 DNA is TGTGCCAGCAGCGGACTCGAGCAGTTCTTC.

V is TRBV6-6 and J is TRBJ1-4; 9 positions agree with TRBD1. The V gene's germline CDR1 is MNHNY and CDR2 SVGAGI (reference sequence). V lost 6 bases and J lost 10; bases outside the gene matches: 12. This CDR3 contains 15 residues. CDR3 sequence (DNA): TGTGCCAGCAGAGAACCGGGACAGGGAGGGGCAAAACTGTTTTTT. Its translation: CASREPGQGGAKLFF.

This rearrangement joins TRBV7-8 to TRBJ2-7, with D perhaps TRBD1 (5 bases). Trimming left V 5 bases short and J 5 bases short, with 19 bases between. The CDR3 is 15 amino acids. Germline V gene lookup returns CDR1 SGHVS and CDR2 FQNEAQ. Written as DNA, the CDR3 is TGTGCCAGCAGCCTCCGACAAAACCCCAGGGACGAGCAGTACTTC. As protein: CASSLRQNPRDEQYF.

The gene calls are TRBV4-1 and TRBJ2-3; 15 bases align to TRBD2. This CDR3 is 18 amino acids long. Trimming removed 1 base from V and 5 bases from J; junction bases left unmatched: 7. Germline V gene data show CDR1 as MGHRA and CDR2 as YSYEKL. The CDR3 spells CASSQGTSGGAIGDTQYF. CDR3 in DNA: TGCGCCAGCAGCCAAGGGACTAGCGGGGGGGCGATAGGAGATACGCAGTATTTT.

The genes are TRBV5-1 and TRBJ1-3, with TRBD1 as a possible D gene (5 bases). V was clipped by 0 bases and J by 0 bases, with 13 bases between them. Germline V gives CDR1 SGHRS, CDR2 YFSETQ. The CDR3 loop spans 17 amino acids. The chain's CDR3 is CASSLAVGDNSGNTIYF. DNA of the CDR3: TGCGCCAGCAGCTTGGCTGTAGGGGATAACTCTGGAAACACCATATATTTT.

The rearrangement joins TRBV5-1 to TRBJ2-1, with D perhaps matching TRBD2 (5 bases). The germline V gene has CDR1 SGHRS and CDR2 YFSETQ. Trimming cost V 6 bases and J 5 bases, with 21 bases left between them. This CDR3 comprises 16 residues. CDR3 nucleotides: TGCGCCAGCACACCGGCGGAGGCCTCCCGGGACAATGAGCAGTTCTTC. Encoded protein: CASTPAEASRDNEQFF. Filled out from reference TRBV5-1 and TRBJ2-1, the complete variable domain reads KAGVTQTPRYLIKTRGQQVTLSCSPISGHRSVSWYQQTPGQGLQFLFEYFSETQRNKGNFPGRFSGRQFSNSRSEMNVSTLELGDSALYLCASTPAEASRDNEQFFGPGTRLTVL.

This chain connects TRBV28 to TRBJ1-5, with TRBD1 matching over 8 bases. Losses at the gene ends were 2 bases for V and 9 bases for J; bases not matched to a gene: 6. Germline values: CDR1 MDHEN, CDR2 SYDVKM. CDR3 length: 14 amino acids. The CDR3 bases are TGTGCCAGCAGTTTAAGGACAGGGAGACGGCCCCAGCATTTT. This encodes CASSLRTGRRPQHF.

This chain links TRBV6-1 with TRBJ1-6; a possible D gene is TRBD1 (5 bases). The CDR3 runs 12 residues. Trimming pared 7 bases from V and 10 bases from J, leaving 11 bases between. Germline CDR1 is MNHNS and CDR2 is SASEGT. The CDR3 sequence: CASKDTVSPLHF. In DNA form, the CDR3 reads TGTGCCAGCAAGGACACGGTCTCACCCCTCCACTTT.

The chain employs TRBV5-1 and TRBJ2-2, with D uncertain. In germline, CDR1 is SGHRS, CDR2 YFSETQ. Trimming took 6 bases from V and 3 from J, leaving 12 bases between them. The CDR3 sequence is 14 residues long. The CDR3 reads CASTLTVDTGELFF. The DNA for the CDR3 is TGCGCCAGCACTTTAACAGTGGACACCGGGGAGCTGTTTTTT.

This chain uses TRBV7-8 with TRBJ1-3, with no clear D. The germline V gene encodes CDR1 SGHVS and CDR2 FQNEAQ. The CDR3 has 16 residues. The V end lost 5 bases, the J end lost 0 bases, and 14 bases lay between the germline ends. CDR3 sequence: CASSIERVRSGNTIYF. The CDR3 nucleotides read TGTGCCAGCAGCATCGAACGGGTCCGCTCTGGAAACACCATATATTTT.

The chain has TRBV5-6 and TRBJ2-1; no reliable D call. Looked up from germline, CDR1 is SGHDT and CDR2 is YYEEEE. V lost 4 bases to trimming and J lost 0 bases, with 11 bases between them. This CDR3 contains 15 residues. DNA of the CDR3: TGTGCCAGCAGCCCGGGTACGGGCTCCTACAATGAGCAGTTCTTC. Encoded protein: CASSPGTGSYNEQFF. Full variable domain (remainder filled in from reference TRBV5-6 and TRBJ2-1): DAGVTQSPTHLIKTRGQQVTLRCSPKSGHDTVSWYQQALGQGPQFIFQYYEEEERQRGNFPDRFSGHQFPNYSSELNVNALLLGDSALYLCASSPGTGSYNEQFFGPGTRLTVL.

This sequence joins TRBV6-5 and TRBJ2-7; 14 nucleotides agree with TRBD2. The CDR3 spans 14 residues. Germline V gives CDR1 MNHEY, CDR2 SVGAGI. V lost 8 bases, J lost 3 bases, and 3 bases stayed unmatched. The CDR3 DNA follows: TGTGCCAGCGGACTAGCGGGGGGAAACTACGAGCAGTACTTC. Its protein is CASGLAGGNYEQYF.

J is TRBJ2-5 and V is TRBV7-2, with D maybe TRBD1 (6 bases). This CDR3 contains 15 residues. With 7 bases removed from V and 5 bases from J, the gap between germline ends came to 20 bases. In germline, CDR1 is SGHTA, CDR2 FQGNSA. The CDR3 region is CASTLRGHHGETQYF. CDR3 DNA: TGTGCCAGCACCCTGAGGGGACATCATGGGGAGACCCAGTACTTC.

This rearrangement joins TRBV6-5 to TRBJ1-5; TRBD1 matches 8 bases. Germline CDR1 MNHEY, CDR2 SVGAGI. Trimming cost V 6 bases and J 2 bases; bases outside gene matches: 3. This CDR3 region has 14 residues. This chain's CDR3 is CASRPTGGNQPQHF. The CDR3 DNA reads TGTGCCAGCAGACCGACAGGGGGCAATCAGCCCCAGCATTTT.

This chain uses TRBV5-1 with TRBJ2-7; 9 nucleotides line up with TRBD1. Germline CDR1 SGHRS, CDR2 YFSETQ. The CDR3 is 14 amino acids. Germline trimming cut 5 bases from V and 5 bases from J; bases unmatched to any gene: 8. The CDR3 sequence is CASRKPGQGDEQYF. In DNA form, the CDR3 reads TGCGCCAGCAGAAAACCGGGACAGGGAGACGAGCAGTACTTC.

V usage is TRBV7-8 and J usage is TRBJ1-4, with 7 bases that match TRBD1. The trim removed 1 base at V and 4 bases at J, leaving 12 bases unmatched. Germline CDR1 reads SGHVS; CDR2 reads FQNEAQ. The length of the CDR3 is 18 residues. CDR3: CASSLGDRASKGNEKLFF. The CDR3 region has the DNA TGTGCCAGCAGCTTAGGCGACAGGGCAAGCAAGGGTAATGAAAAACTGTTTTTT.